The rows below give T cell receptor beta chains drawn from one sample of a study of blood T cells in healthy people across ages. TCRdb ran MiXCR on the 5' RACE reads and lists one entry per CDR3 protein. The sample lists approximately 1.5 million distinct CDR3 sequences, roughly 43% occurring once. Sample: blood. The receptors were sampled from a woman aged 18-29 years in good health. CDR3s include the opening cysteine and the closing phenylalanine or tryptophan. The order of the fields is V gene, J gene, clone size, D gene, CDR3 DNA, CDR3 protein. A D gene is named only where the DNA matches it firmly. A row's size may be missing; if present it is once, few, many or a size class.

TRBV6-6,TRBJ2-7,few,-,TGTGCCAGCAGTTACTCTGTACTCCCCTACGAGCAGTACTTC,CASSYSVLPYEQYF
TRBV27,TRBJ2-7,-,TRBD1,TGTGCCAGCAGTTTACGATCGACAGGGGGCGAGCAGTACTTC,CASSLRSTGGEQYF
TRBV28,TRBJ2-1,-,TRBD1,TGTGCCATCCTAAAGGGGGCCGGCTCCTACAATGAGCAGTTCTTC,CAILKGAGSYNEQFF
TRBV7-2,TRBJ1-4,-,-,TGTGCCAGCAGCCCTAACCTCCGGGTGTCCCTGTTTTTT,CASSPNLRVSLFF
TRBV7-2,TRBJ2-1,-,-,TGTGCCAGCAGCTTAGGTCAAATACAGCAGTTCTTC,CASSLGQIQQFF
TRBV12-3/TRBV12-4,TRBJ2-7,-,TRBD1,TGTGCCAGCAGTTTAGCTGAGGGGGCCCCCTACGAGCAGTACTTC,CASSLAEGAPYEQYF
TRBV6-5,TRBJ2-5,once,TRBD1,TGTGCCAGCAGTACCGGGACAGCCTCCTACAATGAGCAGTACTTC,CASSTGTASYNEQYF
TRBV7-2,TRBJ2-1,-,-,TGTGCCAGCAGCTTATCTGTTGTGCAGGGCTCGTTCTTC,CASSLSVVQGSFF
TRBV29-1,TRBJ2-7,once,-,TGCAGCGTTGGTCCTAAGGGGAGCTACGAGCAGTACTTC,CSVGPKGSYEQYF
TRBV6-5,TRBJ1-5,-,-,TGTGCCAGCAGTTACTCGAGTTGGCAGCCCCAGCATTTT,CASSYSSWQPQHF
TRBV6-1,TRBJ1-5,-,-,TGTGCCAGCAGTGAACTTCCCAGTCCCAATCAGCCCCAGCATTTT,CASSELPSPNQPQHF
TRBV20-1,TRBJ1-5,few,-,TGCAGTGCTAGAAGGGACCGCCAACCTTCTAGCAATCAGCCCCAGCATTTT,CSARRDRQPSSNQPQHF
TRBV4-3,TRBJ2-3,-,TRBD2,TGCGCCAGCAGCCCATCTCGACTAGCGGGAAGCATAGATACGCAGTATTTT,CASSPSRLAGSIDTQYF
TRBV27,TRBJ2-1,few,TRBD2,TGTGCCAGCAGTCGAGGGACTAGCGGGGGGAATGAGCAGTTCTTC,CASSRGTSGGNEQFF
TRBV20-1,TRBJ2-1,-,TRBD2,TGCAGTGCTAGAGATCTCGCGGAACTAGCGGGGGGAGAGCAGTTCTTC,CSARDLAELAGGEQFF
TRBV7-8,TRBJ1-1,few,-,TGTGCCAGCAGCTCCCTAAGGAGGCCGACTAGGAACACTGAAGCTTTCTTT,CASSSLRRPTRNTEAFF
TRBV5-1,TRBJ1-1,-,-,TGCGCCAGCAGCTTGGAGGCAGTCACTGAAGCTTTCTTT,CASSLEAVTEAFF
TRBV4-2,TRBJ1-1,few,-,TGTGCCAGCAGCCCCCAACGGCGGCAGGAAGCTTTCTTT,CASSPQRRQEAFF
TRBV6-4,TRBJ2-1,-,TRBD2,TGTGCCAGCAGTGACTCTGAAATAGAGCGGGAGGTGAGTGAGCAGTTCTTC,CASSDSEIEREVSEQFF
TRBV10-3,TRBJ2-5,many,TRBD1,TGTGCCATCAGCGCAAAAGACAGGGCCTCAGAGACCCAGTACTTC,CAISAKDRASETQYF
TRBV29-1,TRBJ2-7,-,-,TGCAGCGTTGGAGAGGCGCGATACGAGCAGTACTTC,CSVGEARYEQYF
TRBV29-1,TRBJ2-5,-,-,TGCAGCGCAAGGACTGCCGAAGAGACCCAGTACTTC,CSARTAEETQYF
TRBV4-1,TRBJ1-2,many,TRBD1,TGCGCCAGCAGCCTAACGGGACAGTTAGCTAACTATGGCTACACCTTC,CASSLTGQLANYGYTF
TRBV12-5,TRBJ2-7,once,TRBD1,TGTGCTAGTGGCTCCGACGGGACAGGCTACAATGAGCAGTACTTC,CASGSDGTGYNEQYF
TRBV6-2/TRBV6-3,TRBJ2-1,-,-,TGTGCCAGCAGTTACGCGGGCGTACGGAGCTCCTACAATGAGCAGTTCTTC,CASSYAGVRSSYNEQFF
TRBV20-1,TRBJ2-7,few,-,TGCAGTGCTAGCGGTACACGGGAGCAGTACTTC,CSASGTREQYF
TRBV21-1,TRBJ2-7,-,-,TGTGCCAGCAGCAAAGCTTCAGGTTGGAGCTCCTACGAGCAGTACTTC,CASSKASGWSSYEQYF
TRBV12-3/TRBV12-4,TRBJ2-3,-,TRBD2,TGTGCCAGCAGTTTCCGGCTAGCGGGGACCACAGATACGCAGTATTTT,CASSFRLAGTTDTQYF
TRBV14,TRBJ1-2,many,-,TGTGCCAGCAGCCAAGGAGGTAGCTATGGCTACACCTTC,CASSQGGSYGYTF
TRBV27,TRBJ2-7,-,-,TGTGCCAGCAGTTTAAGCAGGGCGGGGGAGCAGTACTTC,CASSLSRAGEQYF
TRBV29-1,TRBJ1-1,-,TRBD1,TGCAGCGTTTCGACAGGGGAGGTCACTGAAGCTTTCTTT,CSVSTGEVTEAFF
TRBV10-3,TRBJ1-2,-,TRBD1,TGTGCCATCAGTGGGTTTGGACAGGAACAGAATGGCTACACCTTC,CAISGFGQEQNGYTF
TRBV6-5,TRBJ2-1,once,-,TGTGCCAGCACCAACGCTGAGAACAATGAGCAGTTCTTC,CASTNAENNEQFF
TRBV12-3/TRBV12-4,TRBJ2-5,many,-,TGTGCCAGCAGCCCTATTTTCGAGACCCAGTACTTC,CASSPIFETQYF
TRBV6-5,TRBJ1-2,-,-,TGTGCCAGCAGTTACTCGAGGGGAGCTAACTATGGCTACACCTTC,CASSYSRGANYGYTF
TRBV7-9,TRBJ2-1,few,TRBD2,TGTGCCAGCAGCTCGACTAGCGTGAGCTCCTACAATGAGCAGTTCTTC,CASSSTSVSSYNEQFF
TRBV7-2,TRBJ2-7,-,TRBD2,TGTGCCAGCAGAACTGTTAGGGGGACTAGCGCGACCGAGCAGTACTTC,CASRTVRGTSATEQYF
TRBV20-1,TRBJ2-7,-,-,TGCAGTTCCAGCACCTTTTACGAGCAGTACTTC,CSSSTFYEQYF
TRBV12-3/TRBV12-4,TRBJ2-7,-,TRBD2,TGTGCCAGCAGGGTAGCGGGAGGCTCCTACGAGCAGTACTTC,CASRVAGGSYEQYF
TRBV7-9,TRBJ2-3,few,-,TGTGCCAGCAGCTCAAGTGCAGATACGCAGTATTTT,CASSSSADTQYF